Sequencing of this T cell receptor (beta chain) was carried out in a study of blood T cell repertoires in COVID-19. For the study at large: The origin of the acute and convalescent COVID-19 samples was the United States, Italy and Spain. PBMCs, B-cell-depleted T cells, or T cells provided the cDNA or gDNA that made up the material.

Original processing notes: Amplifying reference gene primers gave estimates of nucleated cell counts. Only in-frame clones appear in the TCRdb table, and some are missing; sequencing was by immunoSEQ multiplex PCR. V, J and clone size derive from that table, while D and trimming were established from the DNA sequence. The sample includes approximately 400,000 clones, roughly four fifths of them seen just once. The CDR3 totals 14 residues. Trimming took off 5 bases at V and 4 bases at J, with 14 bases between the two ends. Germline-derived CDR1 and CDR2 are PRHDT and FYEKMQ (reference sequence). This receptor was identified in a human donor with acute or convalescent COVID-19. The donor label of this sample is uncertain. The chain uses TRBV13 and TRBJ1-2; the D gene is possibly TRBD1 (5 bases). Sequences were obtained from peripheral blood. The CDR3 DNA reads TGTGCCAGCAGCGGTAGGGGTGGGGCCTATGGCTACACCTTC. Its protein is CASSGRGGAYGYTF. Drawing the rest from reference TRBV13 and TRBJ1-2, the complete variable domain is AAGVIQSPRHLIKEKRETATLKCYPIPRHDTVYWYQQGPGQDPQFLISFYEKMQSDKGSIPDRFSAQQFSDYHSELNMSSLELGDSALYFCASSGRGGAYGYTFGSGTRLTVV.